The 5 T cell receptor beta chains below all came from one sample that was sequenced in a study of Ad26.COV2.S vaccination and SARS-CoV-2 variants. Treatment reported: some 19 received Ad26.COV2.S at low or high dose, single or two shots; 5 received placebo; per-sample allocation not given. Samples analyzed were those drawn on day 63 after the first vaccine or placebo injection. TCRdb's copy holds only in-frame clones and misses some; the assay was immunoSEQ multiplex PCR. In the table there are fewer than 800,000 clones, 89% of which are singletons. This specimen was peripheral blood, taken in a trial of Ad26.COV2.S vaccine versus placebo. These receptors were collected from a person aged 18-65 years who received the Ad26.COV2.S COVID-19 vaccine or a placebo.

The chain has TRBV19 and TRBJ1-2; TRBD1 matches 10 bases. The length of the CDR3 is 17 residues. Looked up from germline, CDR1 is LNHDA and CDR2 is SQIVND (reference sequence). Trimming at V came to 4 bases and at J to 1 base, leaving 9 bases not matched to a gene. CDR3 DNA: TGTGCCAGTAGTAAACGACAGGGGGCTACGATTAACTATGGCTACACCTTC. This translates into CASSKRQGATINYGYTF.

The gene calls are TRBV4-2 and TRBJ1-1, with D perhaps TRBD1 (5 bases). Germline assignment: CDR1 LGHNA and CDR2 YNFKEQ. V was clipped by 6 bases and J by 5 bases, with 22 bases between them. This CDR3 contains 16 residues. Here the CDR3 DNA reads TGTGCCAGCAGTCACCGAGATAGGGGCCGGAGGACTGAAGCTTTCTTT. This encodes CASSHRDRGRRTEAFF.

This chain links TRBV6-5 with TRBJ1-4; 7 positions agree with TRBD1. The germline V gene has CDR1 MNHEY and CDR2 SVGAGI. This CDR3 is 10 amino acids long. CDR3 sequence (DNA): TGTGCATCAGGGGGTGAAAAACTGTTTTTT. This encodes CASGGEKLFF.

The genes are TRBV18 and TRBJ2-3, with 14 bases lining up with TRBD2. The CDR3 has 16 amino acids. Germline CDR1 is KGHSH and CDR2 is LQKENI. V dropped 3 bases and J dropped 4; count of bases not matched to a gene: 3. CDR3 sequence reads: CASSPTSGGGPDTQYF. The CDR3 DNA follows: TGTGCCAGCTCACCGACTAGCGGGGGGGGCCCAGATACGCAGTATTTT.

This clone was seen only a few times. The V gene is TRBV5-1, the J gene TRBJ1-4; D unclear. The germline gives CDR1 SGHRS, CDR2 YFSETQ. The CDR3 spans 13 residues. The V end was cut by 5 bases, the J end by 5 bases, with 10 bases between. DNA of the CDR3: TGCGCCAGCAGAACCCAGCTAAATGAAAAACTGTTTTTT. Protein: CASRTQLNEKLFF.